Sequencing of this T cell receptor beta chain was carried out in a study of blood T cell repertoires in COVID-19. Across the study: Acute-phase and convalescent COVID-19 samples originated in the United States, Italy and Spain. T cells, B-cell-depleted T cells, or PBMCs supplied cDNA or gDNA.

Between the trimmed V and J ends, which lost 4 bases and 4 bases, there was a span of 17 bases. This CDR3 has 16 amino acids. CDR1 and CDR2 from the germline V gene are SGDLS and YYNGEE. Methods used by the authors: From reference gene primer amplification, estimates of nucleated cell counts were derived. The method was immunoSEQ multiplex PCR; TCRdb's version includes in-frame clones alone and lacks a portion of them. V, J and clone size derive from that table, while D and trimming were established from the DNA sequence. Of 49,000 or so clones in the sample, around 83% were seen once. This rearrangement joins TRBV9 to TRBJ2-2; D possibly corresponds to TRBD1 (6 bases). The origin of this receptor is a man between 60 and 75 years old with active COVID-19. Sequenced sample: peripheral blood. Here the CDR3 DNA reads TGTGCCAGCAGCCCAGTTGGGCAGGGGCCCACCGGGGAGCTGTTTTTT. Translated: CASSPVGQGPTGELFF.